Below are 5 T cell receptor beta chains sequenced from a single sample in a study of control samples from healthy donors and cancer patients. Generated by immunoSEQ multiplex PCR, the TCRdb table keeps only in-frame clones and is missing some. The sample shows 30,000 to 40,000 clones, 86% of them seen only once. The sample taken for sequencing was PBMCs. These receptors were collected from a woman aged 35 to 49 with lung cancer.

The CDR3 DNA sequence: TGCGCCAGCAGCCCGGGACAGGGATATCGCGAGCAGTACTTC. This gives the protein CASSPGQGYREQYF. This chain links TRBV5-1 with TRBJ2-7, with TRBD1 matching over 9 bases. With 4 bases clipped from V and 6 bases from J, the junction kept 8 bases outside the gene matches. This CDR3 spans 14 amino acids. CDR1 is SGHRS and CDR2 is YFSETQ in the germline V gene.

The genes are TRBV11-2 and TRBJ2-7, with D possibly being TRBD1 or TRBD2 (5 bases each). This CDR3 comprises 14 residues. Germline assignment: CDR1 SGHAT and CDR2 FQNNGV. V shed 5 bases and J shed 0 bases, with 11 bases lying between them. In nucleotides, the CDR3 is TGTGCCAGCAGCCTCTCGGGGACCTCCTACGAGCAGTACTTC. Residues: CASSLSGTSYEQYF.

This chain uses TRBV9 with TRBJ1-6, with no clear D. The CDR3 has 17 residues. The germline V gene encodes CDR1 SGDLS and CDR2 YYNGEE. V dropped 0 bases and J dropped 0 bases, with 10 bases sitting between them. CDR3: CASSVDGGSSYNSPLHF. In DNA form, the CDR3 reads TGTGCCAGCAGCGTAGACGGCGGCAGCTCCTATAATTCACCCCTCCACTTT.

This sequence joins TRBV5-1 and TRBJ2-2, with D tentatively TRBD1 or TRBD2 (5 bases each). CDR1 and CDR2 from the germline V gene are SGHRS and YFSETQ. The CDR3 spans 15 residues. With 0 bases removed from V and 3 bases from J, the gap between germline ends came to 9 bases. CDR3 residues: CASSLEVGDTGELFF. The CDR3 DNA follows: TGCGCCAGCAGCTTGGAGGTGGGGGACACCGGGGAGCTGTTTTTT.

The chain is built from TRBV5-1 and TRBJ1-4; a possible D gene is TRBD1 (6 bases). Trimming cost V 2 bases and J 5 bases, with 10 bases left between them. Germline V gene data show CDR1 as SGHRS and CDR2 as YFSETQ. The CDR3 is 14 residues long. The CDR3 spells CASSFGGQNEKLFF. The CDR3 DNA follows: TGCGCCAGCAGCTTCGGGGGGCAGAATGAAAAACTGTTTTTT.